The next 16 T cell receptor beta chains were all read from a single sample in a study of T cells in Graves' hyperthyroidism and ophthalmopathy. RNA transcripts gave rise to amplified TCR beta CDR3 regions. A first-round RT-PCR of the TCR CDR3 used the HTBI primer set. TCRdb re-analysed the multiplex PCR reads in MiXCR, keeping a single row per CDR3 protein. The sample consists of 700,000 or so distinct CDR3 sequences, around 17% of them appearing once. Sequencing was carried out using blood. These receptors came from a young man with Graves' hyperthyroidism.

This clonotype was detected a few times. This chain links TRBV29-1 with TRBJ2-2; TRBD1 matches 7 bases. Germline V gives CDR1 SQVTM, CDR2 ANQGSEA. Unmatched junction bases numbered 5, after V lost 1 base and J lost 9 bases. This CDR3 is built from 13 residues. The CDR3 bases are TGCAGCGTTGAAGGACAGGGCGGTAGGGAGCTGTTTTTT. The encoded protein is CSVEGQGGRELFF.

Ten or more counts support this clonotype. The chain links TRBV27 to TRBJ2-2, with D perhaps assigned TRBD1 or TRBD2 (5 bases each). Trimming stripped 7 bases from V and 0 bases from J, with 15 bases between. Germline V lookup: CDR1 MNHEY, CDR2 SMNVEV (reference sequence). The CDR3 is 16 amino acids. This chain's CDR3 is CASNQWGNPNTGELFF. The CDR3 region has the DNA TGTGCCAGCAACCAATGGGGGAATCCGAACACCGGGGAGCTGTTTTTT.

The chain employs TRBV20-1 and TRBJ1-5; TRBD1 matches at 9 bases. Germline V gene data show CDR1 as DFQATT and CDR2 as SNEGSKA (reference sequence). The length of the CDR3 is 17 residues. Trimming at V came to 0 bases and at J to 4 bases, leaving 10 bases not matched to a gene. CDR3 nucleotide sequence: TGCAGTGCTAGAGATAATCTAGGACAGGGGTCAAATCAGCCCCAGCATTTT. Its protein product is CSARDNLGQGSNQPQHF.

This chain joins TRBV6-4 and TRBJ2-1, with TRBD2 as a possible D gene (5 bases). Trimming pared 0 bases from V and 9 bases from J, leaving 12 bases between. Per germline, CDR1 MRHNA and CDR2 SNTAGT. The CDR3 is 14 amino acids. The CDR3 region has the DNA TGTGCCAGCAGTGACTCGATGGCTGCGGGTGAGCAGTTCTTC. Its translation is CASSDSMAAGEQFF.

This clonotype was seen only a few times. The genes are TRBV4-2 and TRBJ2-7; 9 positions match TRBD2. V shed 1 base, J shed 7 bases, and the junction held 11 bases outside the gene matches. Germline V gene data show CDR1 as LGHNA and CDR2 as YNFKEQ. This CDR3 is built from 16 residues. CDR3 sequence reads: CASSQGIAGAGWEQYF. The CDR3 coding sequence is TGTGCCAGCAGCCAAGGAATAGCGGGAGCTGGCTGGGAGCAGTACTTC.

The chain couples TRBV24-1 to TRBJ1-1; D not certain. This CDR3 has 11 amino acids. Trimming left V 10 bases short and J 6 bases short, with 11 bases between. Per germline, CDR1 KGHDR and CDR2 SFDVKD. Here the CDR3 DNA reads TGTGCCACTGAGAGTGCGTCTGAAGCTTTCTTT. Its protein product is CATESASEAFF.

In this sample, this clonotype turned up a few times. The V gene is TRBV6-1, the J gene TRBJ2-3, with D tentatively TRBD1 or TRBD2 (5 bases each). CDR3 size: 16 residues. V was clipped by 7 bases and J by 7 bases, with 24 bases between them. Germline assignment: CDR1 MNHNS and CDR2 SASEGT. The CDR3 loop reads CASTILKAGTQNTQYF. CDR3 nucleotide sequence: TGTGCCAGCACTATCCTTAAGGCCGGGACGCAAAATACGCAGTATTTT.

At least ten counts were recorded for this clonotype. Written as DNA, the CDR3 is TGCAGTGCGGCCGCCGGGACTAGCGGGAGGGTCCATGAGCAGTTCTTC. Translation: CSAAAGTSGRVHEQFF. The J gene is TRBJ2-1, the V gene TRBV20-1, with 16 bases aligning to TRBD2. Trimming removed 6 bases from V and 8 bases from J; junction bases left unmatched: 10. The CDR3 length is 16 residues. The V gene's germline CDR1 is DFQATT and CDR2 SNEGSKA (reference sequence).

This chain joins TRBV20-1 and TRBJ1-3; D uncertain. The CDR3 has 15 amino acids. With 6 bases removed from V and 0 bases from J, the gap between germline ends came to 15 bases. Germline-derived CDR1 and CDR2 are DFQATT and SNEGSKA (reference sequence). The CDR3 sequence is CSASRGQSSGNTIYF. The CDR3 DNA is TGCAGTGCCAGTCGTGGGCAGAGCTCTGGAAACACCATATATTTT.

V and J are TRBV28 and TRBJ1-2, with a weak D call TRBD1 (5 bases). The V gene lost 4 bases and the J gene lost 8 bases, with 20 bases spanning the gap. CDR3 length: 15 residues. Germline V gene sequence: CDR1 MDHEN, CDR2 SYDVKM. The CDR3 loop is CASSSPGGVIGGYTF. CDR3 in DNA: TGTGCCAGCAGTTCCCCCGGGGGGGTTATCGGAGGCTACACCTTC.

CDR3 loop: CASSLNKANYGYTF. The DNA for the CDR3 is TGTGCCAGCAGCTTGAACAAAGCTAACTATGGCTACACCTTC. The chain couples TRBV5-5 to TRBJ1-2, with unresolved D. Trimming stripped 1 base from V and 0 bases from J, with 7 bases between. The V gene's germline CDR1 is SGHKS and CDR2 YYEKEE (reference sequence). The CDR3 runs to 14 residues.

The chain couples TRBV20-1 to TRBJ2-7; D perhaps matches TRBD1 (6 bases). The V and J ends lost 1 base and 3 bases respectively, with 10 bases between them. CDR3 length: 13 residues. Per germline, CDR1 DFQATT and CDR2 SNEGSKA (reference sequence). The CDR3 sequence is CSARADSGYEQYF. The CDR3 bases are TGCAGTGCTAGAGCGGACAGTGGCTACGAGCAGTACTTC.

In its sample, this clonotype was seen many times. V gene TRBV6-5 combines with J gene TRBJ2-5; D remains ambiguous. The CDR3 totals 16 residues. Looked up from germline, CDR1 is MNHEY and CDR2 is SVGAGI. V lost 1 base and J 3 bases, leaving 15 bases between the germline ends. CDR3 region: CASSYLDLSGEETQYF. The CDR3 DNA is TGTGCCAGCAGTTACTTAGATTTATCTGGTGAAGAGACCCAGTACTTC.

This clonotype was seen at least ten times. This chain uses TRBV30 with TRBJ1-5; TRBD1 matches 9 bases. The germline gives CDR1 GTSNPN, CDR2 SVGIG (reference sequence). CDR3 length: 14 amino acids. Trimming took 2 bases from V and 5 from J; bases not matched to a gene: 4. CDR3 region: CAWSRTGDDQPQHF. CDR3 in DNA: TGTGCCTGGAGTAGGACAGGGGATGATCAGCCCCAGCATTTT.

The chain joins TRBV6-2 or TRBV6-3 to TRBJ1-1; TRBD1 matches at 7 bases. After removal of 5 bases from V and 4 bases from J, the junction contained 10 bases not matched to a gene. This CDR3 contains 15 residues. The germline gives CDR1 MNHEY, CDR2 SVGEGT. The CDR3 coding sequence is TGTGCCAGCAGTCCTACGACAGGGAGGGGCACTGAAGCTTTCTTT. Residues: CASSPTTGRGTEAFF.

This clonotype was picked up a small number of times. In DNA, the CDR3 is TGTGCCAGCAGCCAAAGTTACCCCACTAACTATGGCTACACCTTC. It specifies CASSQSYPTNYGYTF. The rearrangement links TRBV14 to TRBJ1-2; D unresolved. This CDR3 has 15 amino acids. Trimming removed 2 bases at V and 0 bases at J, with 10 bases between. Per the germline V gene, CDR1 is SGHDN and CDR2 is FVKESK.